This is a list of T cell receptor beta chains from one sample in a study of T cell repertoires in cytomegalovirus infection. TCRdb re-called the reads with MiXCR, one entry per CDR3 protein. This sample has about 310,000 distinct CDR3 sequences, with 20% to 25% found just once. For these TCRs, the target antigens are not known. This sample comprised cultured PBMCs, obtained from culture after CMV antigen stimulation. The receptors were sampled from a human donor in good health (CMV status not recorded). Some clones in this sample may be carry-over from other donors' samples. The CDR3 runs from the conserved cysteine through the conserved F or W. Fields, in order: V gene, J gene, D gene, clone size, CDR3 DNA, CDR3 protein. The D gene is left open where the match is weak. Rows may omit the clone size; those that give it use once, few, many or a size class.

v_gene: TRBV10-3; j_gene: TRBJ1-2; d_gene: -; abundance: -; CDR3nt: TGTGCCATCAGTGAGTCAACGGGGGGGTCGAGCTATGGCTACACCTTC; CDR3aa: CAISESTGGSSYGYTF
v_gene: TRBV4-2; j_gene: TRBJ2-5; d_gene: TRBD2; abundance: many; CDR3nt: TGTGCCAGCAGCCAATCGACTAGCGGGAAGCAAGAGACCCAGTACTTC; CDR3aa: CASSQSTSGKQETQYF
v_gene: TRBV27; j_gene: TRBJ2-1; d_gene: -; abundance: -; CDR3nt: TGTGCCAGCAGTTTATCCTTAGGGAATGAGCAGTTCTTC; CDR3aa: CASSLSLGNEQFF
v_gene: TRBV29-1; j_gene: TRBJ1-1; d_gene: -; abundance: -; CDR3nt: TGCAGCGTTGAAACTAATATGAACACTGAAGCTTTCTTT; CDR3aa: CSVETNMNTEAFF
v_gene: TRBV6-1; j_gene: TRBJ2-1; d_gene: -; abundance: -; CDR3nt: TGTGCCAGCAGCCCTGACTGGGGCTCCTACAATGAGCAGTTCTTC; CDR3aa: CASSPDWGSYNEQFF
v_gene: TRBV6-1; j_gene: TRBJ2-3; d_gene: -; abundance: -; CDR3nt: TGTGCCAGCAGTATCGTATTAGGGTTCGGCACAGATACGCAGTATTTT; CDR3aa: CASSIVLGFGTDTQYF
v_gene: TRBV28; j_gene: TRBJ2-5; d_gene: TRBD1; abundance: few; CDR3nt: TGTGCCAGCAGTCGGGACAGCCTGGGGGAGACCCAGTACTTC; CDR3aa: CASSRDSLGETQYF
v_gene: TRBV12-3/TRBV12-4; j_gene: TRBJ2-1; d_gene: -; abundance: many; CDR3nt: TGTGCCAGCAGTTTGGGGCCTTACAATGAGCAGTTCTTC; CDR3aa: CASSLGPYNEQFF
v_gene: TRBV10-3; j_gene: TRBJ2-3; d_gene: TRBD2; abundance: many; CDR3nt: TGTGCCACCACCGGGACTAGCGTGGCAGATACGCAGTATTTT; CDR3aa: CATTGTSVADTQYF
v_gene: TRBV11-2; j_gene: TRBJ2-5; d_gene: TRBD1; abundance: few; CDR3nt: TGTGCCAGCAGCTTACCGACAGGGGCTATTGAGACCCAGTACTTC; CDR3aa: CASSLPTGAIETQYF
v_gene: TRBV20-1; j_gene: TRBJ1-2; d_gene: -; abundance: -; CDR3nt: TGCAGTGCTCTTGATGCAGGGCTGGGGGATAGGGGTGGCTACACCTTC; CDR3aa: CSALDAGLGDRGGYTF